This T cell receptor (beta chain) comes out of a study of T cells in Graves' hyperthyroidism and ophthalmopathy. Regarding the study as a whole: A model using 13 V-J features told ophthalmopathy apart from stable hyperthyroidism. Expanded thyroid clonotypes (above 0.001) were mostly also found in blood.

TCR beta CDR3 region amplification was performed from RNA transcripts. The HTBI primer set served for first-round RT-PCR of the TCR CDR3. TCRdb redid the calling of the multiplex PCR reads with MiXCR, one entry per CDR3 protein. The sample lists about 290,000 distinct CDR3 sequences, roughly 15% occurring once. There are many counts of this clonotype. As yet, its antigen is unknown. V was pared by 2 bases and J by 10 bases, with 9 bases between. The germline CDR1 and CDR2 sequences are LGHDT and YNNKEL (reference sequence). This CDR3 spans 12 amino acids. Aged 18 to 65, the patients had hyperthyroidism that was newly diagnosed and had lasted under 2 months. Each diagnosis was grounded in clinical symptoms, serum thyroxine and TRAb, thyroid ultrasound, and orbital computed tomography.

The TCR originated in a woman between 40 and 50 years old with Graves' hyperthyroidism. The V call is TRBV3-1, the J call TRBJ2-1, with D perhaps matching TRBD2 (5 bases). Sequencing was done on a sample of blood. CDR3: CASSQLDFEQFF. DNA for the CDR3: TGTGCCAGCAGCCAACTGGACTTCGAGCAGTTCTTC.